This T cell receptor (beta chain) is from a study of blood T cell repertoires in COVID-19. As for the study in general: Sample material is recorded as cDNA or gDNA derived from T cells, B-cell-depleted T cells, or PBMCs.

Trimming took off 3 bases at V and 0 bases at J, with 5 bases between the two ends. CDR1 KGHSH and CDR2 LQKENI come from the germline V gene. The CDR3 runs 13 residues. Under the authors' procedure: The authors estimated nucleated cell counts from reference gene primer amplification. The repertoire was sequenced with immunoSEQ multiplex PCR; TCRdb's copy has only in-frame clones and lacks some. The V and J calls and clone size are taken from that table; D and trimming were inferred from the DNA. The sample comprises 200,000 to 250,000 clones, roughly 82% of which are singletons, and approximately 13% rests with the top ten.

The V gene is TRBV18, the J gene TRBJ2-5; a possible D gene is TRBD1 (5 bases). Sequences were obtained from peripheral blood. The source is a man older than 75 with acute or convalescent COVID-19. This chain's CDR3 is CASSPTDQETQYF. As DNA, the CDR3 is TGTGCCAGCTCACCGACAGACCAAGAGACCCAGTACTTC.